Shown below are 31 T cell receptor beta chains from a single sample sequenced in a study of blood T cell repertoires in COVID-19. Clones were read by immunoSEQ multiplex PCR, and TCRdb kept only the in-frame ones, dropping some. The sample has 300,000 to 400,000 clones; 75% to 90% are singletons. Sequencing was done on a sample of peripheral blood. The receptors were gathered from a woman aged 60 to 75 with COVID-19, enrolled during active disease.

The V and J genes are TRBV18 and TRBJ2-3; D uncertain. The V gene lost 2 bases and the J gene lost 1 base, with 10 bases spanning the gap. CDR3 length: 15 residues. From germline, CDR1 is KGHSH and CDR2 LQKENI. The DNA for the CDR3 is TGTGCCAGCTCACCAGAGATCAGCGGCACAGATACGCAGTATTTT. Protein sequence: CASSPEISGTDTQYF.

The chain is built from TRBV19 and TRBJ1-3, with a tentative D call TRBD1 (5 bases). The CDR3 sequence is 16 residues long. V shed 3 bases and J shed 0 bases, with 12 bases lying between them. Germline CDR1 is LNHDA and CDR2 is SQIVND (reference sequence). CDR3 nucleotides: TGTGCCAGTAGTATCGGTTGGGGGGTCTCTGGAAACACCATATATTTT. Translated: CASSIGWGVSGNTIYF.

V gene TRBV27 combines with J gene TRBJ1-6; TRBD1 matches at 8 bases. Per germline, CDR1 MNHEY and CDR2 SMNVEV (reference sequence). J gave up 7 bases and V 7 bases, and 3 bases lay outside the gene matches. This CDR3 comprises 13 residues. The CDR3 DNA is TGTGCCAGCACTGGACAGGGAAATTCACCCCTCCACTTT. This codes for CASTGQGNSPLHF.

The V and J genes are TRBV6-6 and TRBJ2-7; 8 nucleotides line up with TRBD1. Trimming cost V 6 bases and J 2 bases; bases outside gene matches: 6. Germline V gene data show CDR1 as MNHNY and CDR2 as SVGAGI (reference sequence). This CDR3 is built from 14 residues. Here the CDR3 DNA reads TGTGCCAGCAGAACCGGGACAGGCACCTACGAGCAGTACTTC. As protein: CASRTGTGTYEQYF.

The chain is built from TRBV5-1 and TRBJ2-5, with D possibly being TRBD2 (5 bases). This CDR3 has 13 residues. Germline-derived CDR1 and CDR2 are SGHRS and YFSETQ. Between the trimmed V and J ends, which lost 4 bases and 4 bases, there was a span of 11 bases. CDR3 DNA: TGCGCCAGCAGCGAGGACTGGATAGAGACCCAGTACTTC. Translation: CASSEDWIETQYF.

V is TRBV7-2 and J is TRBJ2-1; 8 nucleotides agree with TRBD2. CDR1 and CDR2 from the germline V gene are SGHTA and FQGNSA. CDR3 size: 19 residues. Trimming at V came to 7 bases and at J to 0 bases, leaving 17 bases not matched to a gene. The CDR3 region is CASTFPVGGRGDSYNEQFF. CDR3 coding DNA: TGTGCCAGCACCTTTCCAGTGGGAGGGCGGGGGGACTCCTACAATGAGCAGTTCTTC.

V gene TRBV10-1 combines with J gene TRBJ2-5; 7 nucleotides align to TRBD1. Germline values: CDR1 WNHNN, CDR2 SYGVQD (reference sequence). This CDR3 is built from 12 residues. V lost 11 bases and J lost 4; bases outside the gene matches: 7. CDR3 nucleotides: TGCGCCGGGTTCACAGGGGTAGAGACCCAGTACTTC. It yields the protein CAGFTGVETQYF.

The chain employs TRBV5-6 and TRBJ2-3; possibly TRBD1 for D (5 bases). V lost 0 bases to trimming and J lost 2 bases, with 10 bases between them. The CDR3 length is 15 residues. Germline V gene lookup returns CDR1 SGHDT and CDR2 YYEEEE. The CDR3 sequence: CASSLEQGYTDTQYF. The CDR3 coding sequence is TGTGCCAGCAGCTTGGAGCAGGGCTACACAGATACGCAGTATTTT. Drawing the rest from reference TRBV5-6 and TRBJ2-3, the complete variable domain is DAGVTQSPTHLIKTRGQQVTLRCSPKSGHDTVSWYQQALGQGPQFIFQYYEEEERQRGNFPDRFSGHQFPNYSSELNVNALLLGDSALYLCASSLEQGYTDTQYFGPGTRLTVL.

V and J are TRBV7-2 and TRBJ2-7; tentatively, D is TRBD2 (6 bases). Germline CDR1 is SGHTA and CDR2 is FQGNSA. Trimming pared 4 bases from V and 5 bases from J, leaving 18 bases between. The CDR3 runs 15 residues. The chain's CDR3 is CASSSLLGGSDEQYF. CDR3 in DNA: TGTGCCAGCAGCTCCCTGCTGGGGGGAAGCGACGAGCAGTACTTC.

This rearrangement joins TRBV5-6 to TRBJ2-1, with D possibly matching TRBD1 (5 bases). This CDR3 spans 15 amino acids. In germline, CDR1 is SGHDT, CDR2 YYEEEE. Between the trimmed V and J ends, which lost 1 base and 0 bases, there was a span of 8 bases. The DNA of the CDR3 is TGTGCCAGCAGCTTGTGGCAGGGCTCCTACAATGAGCAGTTCTTC. Its protein is CASSLWQGSYNEQFF. Together with reference TRBV5-6 and TRBJ2-1, the CDR3 gives the full variable domain: DAGVTQSPTHLIKTRGQQVTLRCSPKSGHDTVSWYQQALGQGPQFIFQYYEEEERQRGNFPDRFSGHQFPNYSSELNVNALLLGDSALYLCASSLWQGSYNEQFFGPGTRLTVL.

The chain is built from TRBV11-2 and TRBJ1-3; no reliable D call. Germline V gene data show CDR1 as SGHAT and CDR2 as FQNNGV. V was cut by 8 bases and J by 3 bases, with 14 bases left in between. The CDR3 contains 14 residues. The CDR3 DNA reads TGTGCCAGCTTCTCTGGAGGGTTTGGAAACACCATATATTTT. This encodes CASFSGGFGNTIYF.

This clone showed up just a few times. The chain carries TRBV6-5 and TRBJ1-1; TRBD1 might be the D (5 bases). This CDR3 spans 14 amino acids. The germline V gene has CDR1 MNHEY and CDR2 SVGAGI. Trimming left V 2 bases short and J 4 bases short, with 11 bases between. CDR3: CASSYGALGTEAFF. The CDR3, as DNA: TGTGCCAGCAGTTACGGGGCACTGGGCACTGAAGCTTTCTTT.

J is TRBJ2-2 and V is TRBV11-2; TRBD2 matches at 8 bases. Per the germline V gene, CDR1 is SGHAT and CDR2 is FQNNGV. CDR3 size: 15 residues. V shed 5 bases and J 6 bases; nucleotides not matched to a gene: 8. Here the CDR3 reads CASSPRRGGAGELFF. As DNA, the CDR3 is TGTGCCAGCAGCCCCCGCCGGGGGGGGGCCGGGGAGCTGTTTTTT.

This chain uses TRBV7-3 with TRBJ2-1; D call uncertain. The germline gives CDR1 SGHTA, CDR2 FQGTGA. The CDR3 covers 12 residues. V was trimmed by 1 base and J by 14 bases, leaving 12 bases between them. In nucleotides, the CDR3 is TGTGCCAGCAGCTTAAGGTTTGACTTAAAGTTCTTC. It encodes CASSLRFDLKFF.

This clone appeared once. The CDR3: CASSFFGTSGGDTDTQYF. CDR3 in DNA: TGTGCCAGCAGTTTTTTCGGGACTAGCGGGGGGGACACAGATACGCAGTATTTT. J is TRBJ2-3 and V is TRBV27; 16 positions agree with TRBD2. Germline V gene sequence: CDR1 MNHEY, CDR2 SMNVEV (reference sequence). Trimming took 3 bases from V and 2 from J; bases not matched to a gene: 5. The CDR3 is made up of 18 amino acids.

The chain has TRBV19 and TRBJ2-4; D gene ambiguous. This CDR3 comprises 15 residues. Germline CDR1 is LNHDA and CDR2 is SQIVND (reference sequence). Trimming took 7 bases from V and 1 from J, leaving 14 bases between them. CDR3 in amino acids: CASNLHWSAKNIQYF. DNA of the CDR3: TGTGCCAGTAATCTACATTGGAGTGCCAAAAACATTCAGTACTTC.

V and J are TRBV6-5 and TRBJ1-5, with D possibly matching TRBD1 (5 bases). This CDR3 is 13 amino acids long. With 6 bases removed from V and 4 bases from J, the gap between germline ends came to 10 bases. The germline V gene has CDR1 MNHEY and CDR2 SVGAGI. CDR3 sequence: CASRGGLNQPQHF. In DNA form, the CDR3 reads TGTGCCAGCAGGGGGGGGTTAAATCAGCCCCAGCATTTT.

This clone occurred a few times. This sequence joins TRBV5-4 and TRBJ2-7; tentatively, D is TRBD1 (6 bases). V gave up 4 bases and J gave up 3 bases, with 14 bases separating them. In germline, CDR1 is SGHNT, CDR2 YYREEE (reference sequence). The CDR3 runs to 14 residues. For the CDR3, the DNA is TGTGCCAGCAGCCGATCGACAGGTAGCTACGAGCAGTACTTC. It translates to CASSRSTGSYEQYF.

The chain carries TRBV4-1 and TRBJ2-3; 9 bases are shared with TRBD1. The junction had 2 bases not matched to a gene; V was cut back by 0 bases and J by 4 bases. The V gene's germline CDR1 is MGHRA and CDR2 YSYEKL. This CDR3 comprises 15 residues. The CDR3 DNA is TGCGCCAGCAGCCAAGAAGGGACAGGGCCAGATACGCAGTATTTT. It specifies CASSQEGTGPDTQYF.

This rearrangement joins TRBV12-5 to TRBJ1-1; unclear D gene. CDR1 LGHNT and CDR2 FRNRAP come from the germline V gene. This CDR3 comprises 13 residues. With 3 bases removed from V and 5 bases from J, the gap between germline ends came to 10 bases. The CDR3 nucleotides read TGTGCTAGTGGTTTTCAGGTTGGGACTGAAGCTTTCTTT. Amino acids: CASGFQVGTEAFF.

V is TRBV10-3 and J is TRBJ1-5; the D is unclear. The V end was cut by 11 bases, the J end by 0 bases, with 11 bases between. CDR1 is ENHRY, CDR2 SYGVKD, per germline. The CDR3 totals 13 residues. CDR3 residues: CAAGHDSNQPQHF. CDR3 coding DNA: TGTGCCGCCGGTCATGATAGCAATCAGCCCCAGCATTTT.

V and J are TRBV9 and TRBJ1-4; D gene ambiguous. This CDR3 has 15 amino acids. Germline V CDR1 and CDR2: SGDLS, YYNGEE. With 0 bases removed from V and 0 bases from J, the gap between germline ends came to 6 bases. CDR3 DNA: TGTGCCAGCAGCGTAGTCGGAGCAACTAATGAAAAACTGTTTTTT. Protein: CASSVVGATNEKLFF. The full variable domain, in which reference TRBV9 and TRBJ1-4 provide the parts outside the CDR3, is DSGVTQTPKHLITATGQRVTLRCSPRSGDLSVYWYQQSLDQGLQFLIQYYNGEERAKGNILERFSAQQFPDLHSELNLSSLELGDSALYFCASSVVGATNEKLFFGSGTQLSVL.

V and J are TRBV4-1 and TRBJ2-6, with a tentative D call TRBD2 (6 bases). V lost 5 bases to trimming and J lost 2 bases, with 10 bases between them. The CDR3 consists of 15 residues. Germline V gene data show CDR1 as MGHRA and CDR2 as YSYEKL. CDR3 nucleotide sequence: TGCGCCAGCAGCGAACCGGGGGCTGGGGCCAACGTCCTGACTTTC. Amino acid sequence: CASSEPGAGANVLTF.

This chain links TRBV19 with TRBJ1-2; TRBD1 matches at 9 bases. After removal of 5 bases from V and 4 bases from J, the junction contained 8 bases not matched to a gene. The CDR3 contains 15 residues. Germline CDR1 is LNHDA and CDR2 is SQIVND (reference sequence). DNA of the CDR3: TGTGCCAGTAGTGCCCGGGACAGGGAGATCTATGGCTACACCTTC. It codes for CASSARDREIYGYTF.

This clone was seen just once. The chain employs TRBV7-2 and TRBJ2-7; tentatively, D is TRBD2 (6 bases). The germline V and J ends were trimmed by 3 bases and 2 bases, with 11 bases remaining between them. Per germline, CDR1 SGHTA and CDR2 FQGNSA. The CDR3 runs 14 residues. The CDR3 loop is CASSLVEGPYEQYF. CDR3 coding DNA: TGTGCCAGCAGCTTGGTGGAGGGACCCTACGAGCAGTACTTC.

The rearrangement uses TRBV27 and TRBJ2-5; no clear D. This CDR3 has 10 residues. The germline CDR1 and CDR2 sequences are MNHEY and SMNVEV (reference sequence). Trimming pared 6 bases from V and 5 bases from J, leaving 4 bases between. The CDR3: CASSGETQYF. Written as DNA, the CDR3 is TGTGCCAGCAGCGGGGAGACCCAGTACTTC.

The rearrangement joins TRBV13 to TRBJ2-7, with TRBD1 identical over 11 bases. This CDR3 has 15 amino acids. Germline CDR1 and CDR2: PRHDT and FYEKMQ (reference sequence). V was clipped by 1 base and J by 5 bases; unmatched bases: 4. CDR3 residues: CASSLAGTGGNEQYF. DNA of the CDR3: TGTGCCAGCAGCTTAGCCGGGACAGGGGGGAACGAGCAGTACTTC.

V and J are TRBV7-2 and TRBJ2-5, with D possibly TRBD2 on 6 matching bases. Germline CDR1 is SGHTA and CDR2 is FQGNSA. The V gene lost 7 bases and the J gene lost 5 bases, with 17 bases spanning the gap. The CDR3 is made up of 14 amino acids. The chain's CDR3 is CASMTRDWEETQYF. CDR3 DNA: TGTGCCAGCATGACACGGGACTGGGAGGAGACCCAGTACTTC.

The V and J genes are TRBV27 and TRBJ1-1, with TRBD1 identical over 7 bases. The germline V gene encodes CDR1 MNHEY and CDR2 SMNVEV (reference sequence). J was trimmed by 4 bases and V by 4 bases; bases with no gene match: 6. The CDR3 covers 14 residues. CDR3 amino acids: CASSSTGTRTEAFF. CDR3 DNA sequence: TGTGCCAGCAGTTCGACAGGGACGCGCACTGAAGCTTTCTTT.

Remarks on this clone: Other DNA sequences of this sample code for an identical CDR3. J is TRBJ1-2 and V is TRBV18, with 9 bases lining up with TRBD1. The CDR3 has 14 residues. CDR1 and CDR2 (germline): KGHSH, LQKENI. V gave up 2 bases and J gave up 6 bases; unmatched junction bases: 4. The CDR3 is CASSPSTGGDGYTF. DNA of the CDR3: TGTGCCAGCTCACCATCGACAGGGGGTGATGGCTACACCTTC.

This clone has a handful of counts. The rearrangement links TRBV2 to TRBJ1-1, with 8 bases fitting TRBD1. In germline, CDR1 is SNHLY, CDR2 FYNNEI. The length of the CDR3 is 11 residues. J was trimmed by 7 bases and V by 6 bases; bases with no gene match: 1. The CDR3 here is CASRQGVEAFF. The CDR3 DNA is TGTGCCAGCAGACAGGGGGTTGAAGCTTTCTTT.